This TCR beta chain emerged from a study of T cells in Graves' hyperthyroidism and ophthalmopathy. The diagnoses drew upon clinical symptoms, serum thyroxine and TRAb, thyroid ultrasound and orbital computed tomography. RNA transcripts were the template for amplifying TCR beta CDR3 regions. Researchers ran a first-round RT-PCR on the TCR CDR3 using the HTBI primer set. TCRdb fed the multiplex PCR reads into MiXCR, producing one record per CDR3 protein. Among some 500,000 distinct CDR3 sequences listed, about 16% were seen once. In germline, CDR1 is DFQATT, CDR2 SNEGSKA (reference sequence). The CDR3 is made up of 11 amino acids. Trimming cost V 5 bases and J 9 bases; bases outside gene matches: 4.

Sequenced: blood. The TCR was taken from a woman aged 25 to 39 with Graves' ophthalmopathy. The rearrangement joins TRBV20-1 to TRBJ2-1, with 7 bases lining up with TRBD2. In DNA, the CDR3 is TGCAGTGCTGGGGGGGTGGGTGAGCAGTTCTTC. It specifies CSAGGVGEQFF.